The entry that follows covers one T cell receptor (beta chain) sequence. The antigen is undetermined. Primers included in the PCR were 60 Vbeta and 13 Jbeta primers. Method: immunoSEQ multiplex PCR; TCRdb's copy keeps in-frame clones and lacks some. The sample includes 150,000 to 200,000 clones. The data stem from a study of cytomegalovirus exposure and HLA in healthy donors. General study findings and limits: Sequencing likely caused a cluster of highly shared sequence variants. In a later analysis, common viral pathogens appeared linked to several of the most significant clusters. The authors later found most CMV-associated TCR beta chains appeared HLA-restricted. Earlier findings revealed that most TCR beta V segments proved productive either about 87% or about 30% of the time.

CDR3 length equals 15 residues. Germline V gene data show CDR1 as SGHDT and CDR2 as YYEEEE. Trimming took 3 bases from V and 1 from J; bases not matched to a gene: 5. Sequenced sample: PBMCs. The chain combines TRBV5-6 with TRBJ1-2; 8 bases are shared with TRBD1. This receptor was identified in a woman between 18 and 30 years old in good health and CMV-seropositive. The CDR3 loop is CASSWTGHNNYGYTF. The CDR3 DNA is TGTGCCAGCAGCTGGACAGGGCATAATAACTATGGCTACACCTTC. Supplemented by reference TRBV5-6 and TRBJ1-2, the full variable domain reads DAGVTQSPTHLIKTRGQQVTLRCSPKSGHDTVSWYQQALGQGPQFIFQYYEEEERQRGNFPDRFSGHQFPNYSSELNVNALLLGDSALYLCASSWTGHNNYGYTFGSGTRLTVV.